The entry that follows covers one T cell receptor beta chain sequence. Its cognate antigen is unknown. Once RNA had been extracted, it was reverse transcribed into cDNA to act as the sequencing template. Sequenced by immunoSEQ multiplex PCR; TCRdb stores in-frame clones only, minus some. The sample includes 65,000 to 75,000 clones, about 30% of them seen just once. The treatment: oral pan-JAK inhibitor, 5-10 mg twice daily. This sample is part of a study of CD8+ T cells in alopecia areata. Study as a whole: Severity in treated patients was scored by percentage of scalp area affected.

Study results and limitations: For lesional scalp, especially alopecia totalis/universalis, clonality was higher than in normal scalp. Given one nonresponder, whether baseline CD8+ expansion relates to response remains uncertain.

Germline V gene lookup returns CDR1 SQVTM and CDR2 ANQGSEA. Trimming cost V 3 bases and J 4 bases, with 28 bases left between them. This CDR3 region has 18 residues. The J gene is TRBJ2-7, the V gene TRBV29-1, with D tentatively TRBD2 (5 bases). The sequencing used CD8+ T cells sorted from blood, collected at week 4, from a patient treated with tofacitinib. This clonotype was sampled from a human donor with alopecia areata. CDR3 nucleotides: TGCAGCGTTGATGGGGTTCGATCTCGGGATCATGCTAGTTACGAGCAGTACTTC. Protein: CSVDGVRSRDHASYEQYF.